Following are 25 T cell receptor beta chains from one sample sequenced in a study of cytomegalovirus exposure and HLA in healthy donors. Primers for the PCR totalled 60 Vbeta and 13 Jbeta. Profiled with immunoSEQ multiplex PCR; TCRdb holds only in-frame clones, not every one. The sample shows some 190,000 clones, roughly 77% of them seen only once. Material: PBMCs. These receptors were taken from a woman aged 25 to 39 in good health and CMV-seropositive.

CDR3 loop: CASSLDSRDRRPRDIQYF. The CDR3 region has the DNA TGTGCCAGCAGCTTAGACTCCAGGGACAGGAGACCGAGGGACATTCAGTACTTC. V gene TRBV11-2 combines with J gene TRBJ2-4; 8 positions match TRBD1. J gave up 8 bases and V 0 bases, and 15 bases lay outside the gene matches. The V gene's germline CDR1 is SGHAT and CDR2 FQNNGV. The CDR3 runs to 18 residues.

This clone was counted a few times. The V and J genes are TRBV18 and TRBJ2-7; TRBD2 agrees at 12 bases. Losses at the gene ends were 0 bases for V and 4 bases for J; bases not matched to a gene: 1. The germline gives CDR1 KGHSH, CDR2 LQKENI. The CDR3 totals 15 residues. The CDR3 DNA is TGTGCCAGCTCACCACCCACTAGCGGGGGGTACGAGCAGTACTTC. Translating it yields CASSPPTSGGYEQYF.

The V call is TRBV19, the J call TRBJ2-3; 9 nucleotides align to TRBD2. J was trimmed by 3 bases and V by 4 bases; bases with no gene match: 11. The length of the CDR3 is 17 residues. Germline V gene sequence: CDR1 LNHDA, CDR2 SQIVND (reference sequence). The CDR3 region has the DNA TGTGCCAGTAGTAGCCGGGGTAGCGGGGGCTATACAGATACGCAGTATTTT. This gives the protein CASSSRGSGGYTDTQYF.

V and J are TRBV4-1 and TRBJ1-5; 12 bases match TRBD1. V shed 1 base, J shed 7 bases, and the junction held 14 bases outside the gene matches. CDR3 size: 19 residues. Germline CDR1 MGHRA, CDR2 YSYEKL. Here the CDR3 reads CASSQAGYRDRGPRQPQHF. CDR3 nucleotide sequence: TGCGCCAGCAGCCAAGCTGGTTACCGGGACAGGGGGCCGAGACAGCCCCAGCATTTT.

DNA of the CDR3: TGTGCCAGCAGTTCCCGGACAGCGAGCGAAGCTTTCTTT. It specifies CASSSRTASEAFF. The chain carries TRBV6-5 and TRBJ1-1; the D gene is possibly TRBD1 (6 bases). This CDR3 region has 13 residues. CDR1 is MNHEY and CDR2 is SVGAGI in the germline V gene. The V end lost 4 bases, the J end lost 8 bases, and 14 bases lay between the germline ends.

V is TRBV5-1 and J is TRBJ1-3; the match to TRBD1 covers 10 bases. Losses at the gene ends were 2 bases for V and 7 bases for J; bases not matched to a gene: 3. This CDR3 region has 14 residues. Per the germline V gene, CDR1 is SGHRS and CDR2 is YFSETQ. CDR3 loop: CASSFGQGVNTIYF. The CDR3 DNA follows: TGCGCCAGCAGCTTCGGACAGGGGGTTAACACCATATATTTT. The variable domain in full, completed from reference TRBV5-1 and TRBJ1-3, reads KAGVTQTPRYLIKTRGQQVTLSCSPISGHRSVSWYQQTPGQGLQFLFEYFSETQRNKGNFPGRFSGRQFSNSRSEMNVSTLELGDSALYLCASSFGQGVNTIYFGEGSWLTVV.

The rearrangement uses TRBV4-3 and TRBJ2-5, with unresolved D. Germline-derived CDR1 and CDR2 are LGHNA and YSLEER. The CDR3 has 15 residues. V gave up 0 bases and J gave up 4 bases, with 12 bases separating them. CDR3 DNA: TGCGCCAGCAGCCAAGACTTAAAGCGCGGAGAGACCCAGTACTTC. Translated, it gives CASSQDLKRGETQYF.

This clone was detected only once. The missing conserved phenylalanine or tryptophan at the end of this CDR3 makes a read error likely. It is unclear where the CDR3 begins or ends on the DNA, so no DNA is shown, and the CDR3 is as TCRdb lists it. This chain links TRBV4-3 with TRBJ2-7; the table's D call of TRBD1 was not tested on the DNA. Germline V lookup: CDR1 LGHNA, CDR2 YSLEER. From its first to its last residue, the CDR3 has 11 amino acids. The CDR3 loop reads CASSQAIGGGL.

This chain joins TRBV5-1 and TRBJ2-1, with TRBD2 identical over 11 bases. The junction had 7 bases not matched to a gene; V was cut back by 4 bases and J by 7 bases. CDR1 SGHRS and CDR2 YFSETQ come from the germline V gene. This CDR3 comprises 15 residues. CDR3 DNA sequence: TGCGCCAGCAGCACAGGTGGGACTAGCGGTAATGAGCAGTTCTTC. It is translated as CASSTGGTSGNEQFF.

This chain connects TRBV25-1 to TRBJ1-1; no clear D gene. Germline V gene data show CDR1 as MGHDK and CDR2 as SYGVNS. Trimming shortened V by 7 bases and J by 6 bases, and 21 bases separated the two germline ends. The CDR3 is 15 amino acids. The chain's CDR3 is CASTPSTRATPEAFF. As DNA, the CDR3 is TGTGCCAGCACACCTTCGACTAGAGCGACCCCTGAAGCTTTCTTT.

The chain recombines TRBV7-2 with TRBJ2-3; the D gene is possibly TRBD1 (6 bases). V lost 5 bases, J lost 5 bases, and 20 bases lay in between. Germline V CDR1 and CDR2: SGHTA, FQGNSA. The CDR3 has 16 amino acids. CDR3 loop: CASSPRGPRGGDTQYF. The CDR3 DNA follows: TGTGCCAGCAGCCCCAGGGGCCCCCGGGGCGGAGATACGCAGTATTTT.

J is TRBJ1-6 and V is TRBV28; 8 bases fit TRBD1. The germline gives CDR1 MDHEN, CDR2 SYDVKM. The CDR3 totals 15 residues. The junction had 10 bases not matched to a gene; V was cut back by 6 bases and J by 9 bases. The CDR3 nucleotides read TGTGCCAGCAGATTGGGTGGACAGGGAGCTTCACCCCTCCACTTT. Translation gives CASRLGGQGASPLHF.

The chain recombines TRBV5-1 with TRBJ1-2; a weak D match, TRBD1 (5 bases). The V and J ends lost 4 bases and 2 bases respectively, with 12 bases between them. Germline V lookup: CDR1 SGHRS, CDR2 YFSETQ. The CDR3 consists of 14 residues. Written as DNA, the CDR3 is TGCGCCAGCAGCATAGGGACTGCAAACTATGGCTACACCTTC. This sequence encodes CASSIGTANYGYTF.

This clone was recorded once. The chain joins TRBV19 to TRBJ1-2, with 8 bases that match TRBD1. Germline V gene data show CDR1 as LNHDA and CDR2 as SQIVND (reference sequence). CDR3 length equals 15 residues. Trimming cost V 6 bases and J 4 bases; bases outside gene matches: 10. CDR3 protein: CASRDRQGRSYGYTF. CDR3 bases: TGTGCCAGTAGAGACAGACAGGGGCGATCCTATGGCTACACCTTC. Supplemented by reference TRBV19 and TRBJ1-2, the full variable domain reads DGGITQSPKYLFRKEGQNVTLSCEQNLNHDAMYWYRQDPGQGLRLIYYSQIVNDFQKGDIAEGYSVSREKKESFPLTVTSAQKNPTAFYLCASRDRQGRSYGYTFGSGTRLTVV.

The chain couples TRBV15 to TRBJ1-6, with TRBD1 matching 8 bases. Trimming at V came to 3 bases and at J to 0 bases, leaving 4 bases not matched to a gene. The CDR3 covers 17 residues. Per germline, CDR1 LNHNV and CDR2 YYDKDF (reference sequence). The CDR3 DNA reads TGTGCCACCAGCAGCCGGACAGGGATCTCCTATAATTCACCCCTCCACTTT. Protein sequence: CATSSRTGISYNSPLHF.

The table lists this clone with a few counts. V gene TRBV4-3 combines with J gene TRBJ2-5; D remains ambiguous. The CDR3 extends over 14 amino acids. Germline loops: CDR1 LGHNA, CDR2 YSLEER. Trimming stripped 4 bases from V and 4 bases from J, with 13 bases between. CDR3: CASSRYRYGETQYF. The CDR3 DNA sequence: TGCGCCAGCAGCCGATATCGGTATGGAGAGACCCAGTACTTC.

The chain links TRBV9 to TRBJ1-4; the match to TRBD1 covers 7 bases. Germline trimming cut 3 bases from V and 4 bases from J; bases unmatched to any gene: 3. The germline CDR1 and CDR2 sequences are SGDLS and YYNGEE. This CDR3 spans 14 amino acids. The CDR3 DNA follows: TGTGCCAGCAGCGAGGGGGACAGTAATGAAAAACTGTTTTTT. The encoded protein is CASSEGDSNEKLFF.

Worth noting for this clone: Different DNA sequences within this sample yield the same CDR3. J is TRBJ1-4 and V is TRBV5-6; D remains ambiguous. The germline CDR1 and CDR2 sequences are SGHDT and YYEEEE. The CDR3 loop spans 15 amino acids. The V and J ends lost 5 bases and 5 bases respectively, with 16 bases between them. CDR3: CASSYRQHPNEKLFF. CDR3 nucleotide sequence: TGTGCCAGCAGTTACCGACAACATCCGAATGAAAAACTGTTTTTT.

This chain uses TRBV6-1 with TRBJ1-6, with 7 bases identical to TRBD1. This CDR3 comprises 14 residues. Unmatched junction bases numbered 5, after V lost 2 bases and J lost 10 bases. Germline CDR1 MNHNS, CDR2 SASEGT. The CDR3 protein is CASSETGEISPLHF. The CDR3 DNA is TGTGCCAGCAGTGAAACAGGGGAAATCTCACCCCTCCACTTT.

This clone has just a few counts. The CDR3 nucleotides read TGTGCCAGCAGTCTCATACAGGGGCCCCATAATTCACCCCTCCACTTT. Encoded protein: CASSLIQGPHNSPLHF. The V and J genes are TRBV25-1 and TRBJ1-6, with 7 bases identical to TRBD1. Germline lookup yields CDR1 MGHDK and CDR2 SYGVNS. This CDR3 is 16 amino acids long. V dropped 5 bases and J dropped 5; count of bases not matched to a gene: 9.

The V gene is TRBV10-2, the J gene TRBJ2-7, with 9 bases matching TRBD1. The CDR3 is 14 amino acids. Germline V gives CDR1 WSHSY, CDR2 SAAADI. V lost 8 bases, J lost 1 base, and 6 bases stayed unmatched. The CDR3 spells CASGRDRASYEQYF. The CDR3 DNA sequence: TGCGCCAGCGGGCGGGACAGGGCTTCCTACGAGCAGTACTTC.

The chain joins TRBV11-2 to TRBJ2-3, with D uncertain. Germline V gene lookup returns CDR1 SGHAT and CDR2 FQNNGV. V was cut by 4 bases and J by 2 bases, with 4 bases left in between. The length of the CDR3 is 12 residues. The CDR3: CASSYTTDTQYF. In DNA, the CDR3 is TGTGCCAGCAGCTACACCACAGATACGCAGTATTTT. The full variable domain, completed using reference TRBV11-2 and TRBJ2-3, is EAGVAQSPRYKIIEKRQSVAFWCNPISGHATLYWYQQILGQGPKLLIQFQNNGVVDDSQLPKDRFSAERLKGVDSTLKIQPAKLEDSAVYLCASSYTTDTQYFGPGTRLTVL.

The chain couples TRBV28 to TRBJ2-1, with a weak D call TRBD2 (6 bases). V lost 6 bases, J lost 2 bases, and 17 bases lay in between. Germline CDR1 MDHEN, CDR2 SYDVKM. CDR3 length: 16 residues. Written as DNA, the CDR3 is TGTGCCAGCAGCCGGACCTGGGGGGAAACCTACAATGAGCAGTTCTTC. Its protein is CASSRTWGETYNEQFF.

V is TRBV15 and J is TRBJ2-7; 8 bases are shared with TRBD2. Germline V gene data show CDR1 as LNHNV and CDR2 as YYDKDF (reference sequence). This CDR3 contains 17 residues. Trimming at V came to 3 bases and at J to 0 bases, leaving 10 bases not matched to a gene. The CDR3 region is CATSRRGTGGASYEQYF. In DNA, the CDR3 is TGTGCCACCAGCAGGAGGGGGACGGGGGGGGCCTCCTACGAGCAGTACTTC.

The chain has TRBV19 and TRBJ2-3, with D maybe TRBD1 (6 bases). Trimming pared 8 bases from V and 2 bases from J, leaving 8 bases between. Per the germline V gene, CDR1 is LNHDA and CDR2 is SQIVND (reference sequence). The CDR3 covers 12 residues. The CDR3 is CASRTDTDTQYF. The CDR3 DNA sequence: TGTGCCAGTCGGACAGACACAGATACGCAGTATTTT.